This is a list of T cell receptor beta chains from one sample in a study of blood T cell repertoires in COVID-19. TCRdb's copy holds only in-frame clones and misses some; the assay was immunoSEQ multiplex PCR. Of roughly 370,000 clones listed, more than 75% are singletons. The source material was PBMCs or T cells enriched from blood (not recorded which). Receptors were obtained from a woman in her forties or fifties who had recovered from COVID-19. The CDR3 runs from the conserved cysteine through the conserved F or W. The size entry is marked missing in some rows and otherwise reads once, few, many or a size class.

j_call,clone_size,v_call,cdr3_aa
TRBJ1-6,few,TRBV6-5,CASSYSWQGNSPLHF
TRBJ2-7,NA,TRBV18,CASSPPTDYEQYF
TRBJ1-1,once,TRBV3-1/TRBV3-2,CASSQVTQGSAQAFF
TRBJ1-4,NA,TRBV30,CAWEGGTGRGEKLFF
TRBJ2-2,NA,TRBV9,CASSTSPGELFF
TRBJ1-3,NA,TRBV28,CASSRPITVVRNTIYF
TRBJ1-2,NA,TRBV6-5,CASSYSQGGYYGYTF
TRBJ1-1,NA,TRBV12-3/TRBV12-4,CASSRTENTEAFF
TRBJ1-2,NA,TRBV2,CASSEQGNYGYTF
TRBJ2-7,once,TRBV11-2,CASSSEPGRSYEQYF
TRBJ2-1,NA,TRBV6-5,CASVNRGSYNEQFF
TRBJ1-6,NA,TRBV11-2,CASSLGTGTNNSPLHF
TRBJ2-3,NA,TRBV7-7,CASSPFSTNRGLDTQYF
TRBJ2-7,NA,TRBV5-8,CASSLASTGSYEQYF
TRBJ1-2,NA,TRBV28,CASCRPGTGDNGYTF
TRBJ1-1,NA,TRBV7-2,CASSLGTRGVQTEAFF
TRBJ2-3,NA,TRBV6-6,CASSPRILWASSTDTQYF
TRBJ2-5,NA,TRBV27,CASTHRGEETQYF
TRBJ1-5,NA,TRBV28,CASSSTGTPSNQPQHF
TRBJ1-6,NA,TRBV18,CASSEAGGLNSPLHF
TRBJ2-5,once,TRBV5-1,CASSLDTGLETQYF
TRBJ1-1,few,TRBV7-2,CASSFGSGTEAFF
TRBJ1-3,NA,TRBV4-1,CASSQDAVENTIYF
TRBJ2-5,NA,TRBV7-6,CASSLEFGGGETQYF
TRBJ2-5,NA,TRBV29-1,CSVHGQGEKETQYF
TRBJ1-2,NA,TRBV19,CASSILQGQTYGYTF
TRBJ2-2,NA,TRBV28,CASTPPTGELFF
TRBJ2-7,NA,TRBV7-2,CASSFREGGEQYF
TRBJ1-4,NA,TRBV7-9,CASSLADRRVEKLFF
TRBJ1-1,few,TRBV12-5,CASVNRVGTMNTEAFF
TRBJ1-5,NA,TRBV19,CASSPLTGGGNQPQHF
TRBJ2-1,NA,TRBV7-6,CASSPAVRGGGYNEQFF
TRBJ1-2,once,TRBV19,CASSILDRDGYTF
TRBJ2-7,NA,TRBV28,CASSLLNEQYF
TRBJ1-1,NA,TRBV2,CASSEAGNSIEAFF
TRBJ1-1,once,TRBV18,CASSRQGRNTEAFF
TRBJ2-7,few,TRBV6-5,CATSGGHEQYF
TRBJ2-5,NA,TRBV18,CASSPNVAGRETQYF
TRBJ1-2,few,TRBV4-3,CASSPEGALGAVSGYTF
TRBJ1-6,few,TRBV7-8,CASSLGTRENSPLHF
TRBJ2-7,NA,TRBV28,CASIYGTWVGGEQYF
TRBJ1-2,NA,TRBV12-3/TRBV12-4,CASSLSILDGYTF
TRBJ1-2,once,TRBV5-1,CASSWTGGGGYTF
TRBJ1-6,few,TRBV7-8,CASSLGANSPLHF
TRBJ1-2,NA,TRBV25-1,CASSDTGDNYGYTF
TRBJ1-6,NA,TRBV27,CASSSGTGLSPLHF
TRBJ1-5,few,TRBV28,CASSLEGRGVNQPQHF
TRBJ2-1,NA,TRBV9,CASSAQMEEQFF
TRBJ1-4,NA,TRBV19,CASSNRQGALYCEKLFF
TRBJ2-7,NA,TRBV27,CASSVTGVYEQYF
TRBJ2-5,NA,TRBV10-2,CASTGRDETQYF
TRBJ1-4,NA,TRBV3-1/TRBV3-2,CASSPSDRGRANEKLFF
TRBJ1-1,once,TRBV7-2,CASSLQGPQTEAFF
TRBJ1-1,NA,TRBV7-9,CASSIGQASGPEAFF
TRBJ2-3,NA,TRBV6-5,CASSRRHYLLTQYF
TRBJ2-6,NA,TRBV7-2,CASSLVSSGANVLTF
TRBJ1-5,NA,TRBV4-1,CASSQAGALGSQPQHF
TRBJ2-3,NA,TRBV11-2,CASSFGGPRTDTQYF
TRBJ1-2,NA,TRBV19,CASSIAGGNYGYTF